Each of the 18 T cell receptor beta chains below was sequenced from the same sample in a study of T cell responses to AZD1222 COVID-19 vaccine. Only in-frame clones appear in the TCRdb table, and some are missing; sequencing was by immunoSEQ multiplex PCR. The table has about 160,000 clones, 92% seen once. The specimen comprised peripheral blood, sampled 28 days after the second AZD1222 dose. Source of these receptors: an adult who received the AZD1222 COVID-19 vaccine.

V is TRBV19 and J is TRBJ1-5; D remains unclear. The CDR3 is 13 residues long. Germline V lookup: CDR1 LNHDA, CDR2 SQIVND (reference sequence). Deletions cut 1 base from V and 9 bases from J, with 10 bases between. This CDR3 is CASSIVRAGPQHF. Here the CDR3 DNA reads TGTGCCAGTAGTATAGTGCGCGCCGGGCCCCAGCATTTT.

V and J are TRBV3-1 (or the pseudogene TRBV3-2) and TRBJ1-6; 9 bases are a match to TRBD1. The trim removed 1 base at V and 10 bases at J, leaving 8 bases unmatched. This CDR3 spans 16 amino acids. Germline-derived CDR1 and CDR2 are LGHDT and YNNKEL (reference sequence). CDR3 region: CASSQALGQGGSPLHF. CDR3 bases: TGTGCCAGCAGCCAAGCCTTGGGACAGGGAGGATCACCCCTCCACTTT.

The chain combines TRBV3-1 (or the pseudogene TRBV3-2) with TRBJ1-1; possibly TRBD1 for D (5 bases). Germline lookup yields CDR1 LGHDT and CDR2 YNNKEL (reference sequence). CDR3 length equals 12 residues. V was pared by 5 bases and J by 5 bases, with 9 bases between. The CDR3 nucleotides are TGTGCCAGCAGCTTGAGACAGACTGAAGCTTTCTTT. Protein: CASSLRQTEAFF.

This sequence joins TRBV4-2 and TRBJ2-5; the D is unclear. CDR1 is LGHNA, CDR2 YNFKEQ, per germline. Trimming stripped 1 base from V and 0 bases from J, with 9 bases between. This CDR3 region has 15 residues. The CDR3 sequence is CASSQGYGDQETQYF. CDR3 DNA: TGTGCCAGCAGCCAAGGGTACGGAGACCAAGAGACCCAGTACTTC.

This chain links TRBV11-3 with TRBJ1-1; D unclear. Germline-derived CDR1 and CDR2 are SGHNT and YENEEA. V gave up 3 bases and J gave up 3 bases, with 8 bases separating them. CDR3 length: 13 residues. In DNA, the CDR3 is TGTGCCAGCAGCTTCTCGGGGTACACTGAAGCTTTCTTT. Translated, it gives CASSFSGYTEAFF. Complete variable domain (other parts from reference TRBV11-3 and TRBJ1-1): EAGVVQSPRYKIIEKKQPVAFWCNPISGHNTLYWYLQNLGQGPELLIRYENEEAVDDSQLPKDRFSAERLKGVDSTLKIQPAELGDSAVYLCASSFSGYTEAFFGQGTRLTVV.

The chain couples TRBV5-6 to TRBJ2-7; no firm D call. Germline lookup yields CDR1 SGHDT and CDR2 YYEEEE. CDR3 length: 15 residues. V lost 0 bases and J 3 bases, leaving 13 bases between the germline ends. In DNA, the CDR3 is TGTGCCAGCAGCTTGGGTGGCAGGCTTAACTACGAGCAGTACTTC. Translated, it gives CASSLGGRLNYEQYF.

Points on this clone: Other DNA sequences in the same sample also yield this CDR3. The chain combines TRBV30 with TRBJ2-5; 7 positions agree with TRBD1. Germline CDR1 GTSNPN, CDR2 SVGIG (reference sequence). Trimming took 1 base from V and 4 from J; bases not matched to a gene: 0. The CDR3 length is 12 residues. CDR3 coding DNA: TGTGCCTGGAGTGGACAGGGAGAGACCCAGTACTTC. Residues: CAWSGQGETQYF.

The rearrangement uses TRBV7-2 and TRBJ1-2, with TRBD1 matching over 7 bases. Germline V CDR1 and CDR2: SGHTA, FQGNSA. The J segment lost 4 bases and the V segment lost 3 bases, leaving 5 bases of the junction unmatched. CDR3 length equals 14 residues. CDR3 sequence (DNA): TGTGCCAGCAGCTTTTCGGGACAGCCCTATGGCTACACCTTC. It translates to CASSFSGQPYGYTF. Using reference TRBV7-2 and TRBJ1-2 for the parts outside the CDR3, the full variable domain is GAGVSQSPSNKVTEKGKDVELRCDPISGHTALYWYRQSLGQGLEFLIYFQGNSAPDKSGLPSDRFSAERTGGSVSTLTIQRTQQEDSAVYLCASSFSGQPYGYTFGSGTRLTVV.

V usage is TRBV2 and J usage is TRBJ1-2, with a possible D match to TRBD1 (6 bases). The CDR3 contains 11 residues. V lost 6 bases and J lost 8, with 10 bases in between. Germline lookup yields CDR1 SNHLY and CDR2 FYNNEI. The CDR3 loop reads CASRVQGGYTF. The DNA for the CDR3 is TGTGCCAGCAGAGTTCAGGGGGGCTACACCTTC.

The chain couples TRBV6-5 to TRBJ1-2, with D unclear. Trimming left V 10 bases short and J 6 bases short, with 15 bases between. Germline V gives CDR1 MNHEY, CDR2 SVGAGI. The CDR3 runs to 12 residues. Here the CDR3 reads CAIRTAIHGYTF. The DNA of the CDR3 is TGTGCCATCAGGACCGCTATCCATGGCTACACCTTC.

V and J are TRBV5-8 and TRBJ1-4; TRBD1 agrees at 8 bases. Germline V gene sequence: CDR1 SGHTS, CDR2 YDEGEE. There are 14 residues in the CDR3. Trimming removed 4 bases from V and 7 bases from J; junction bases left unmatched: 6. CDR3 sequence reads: CASSMDRVGEKLFF. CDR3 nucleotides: TGTGCCAGCAGCATGGACAGGGTCGGTGAAAAACTGTTTTTT.

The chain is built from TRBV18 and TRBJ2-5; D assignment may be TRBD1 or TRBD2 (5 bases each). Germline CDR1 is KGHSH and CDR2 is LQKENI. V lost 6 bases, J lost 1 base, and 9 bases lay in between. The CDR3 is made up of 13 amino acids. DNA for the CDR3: TGTGCCAGCTCGGGGACCGTCCAAGAGACCCAGTACTTC. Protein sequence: CASSGTVQETQYF.

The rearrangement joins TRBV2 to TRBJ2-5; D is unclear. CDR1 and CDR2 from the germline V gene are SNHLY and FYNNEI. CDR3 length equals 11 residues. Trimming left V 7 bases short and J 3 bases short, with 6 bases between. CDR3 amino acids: CASTLEETQYF. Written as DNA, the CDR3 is TGTGCCAGCACCCTTGAAGAGACCCAGTACTTC. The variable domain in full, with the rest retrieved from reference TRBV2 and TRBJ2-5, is EPEVTQTPSHQVTQMGQEVILRCVPISNHLYFYWYRQILGQKVEFLVSFYNNEISEKSEIFDDQFSVERPDGSNFTLKIRSTKLEDSAMYFCASTLEETQYFGPGTRLLVL.

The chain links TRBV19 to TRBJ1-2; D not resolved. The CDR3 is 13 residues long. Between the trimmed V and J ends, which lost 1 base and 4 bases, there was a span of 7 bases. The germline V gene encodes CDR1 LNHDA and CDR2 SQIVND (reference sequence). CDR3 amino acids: CASSIVEAYGYTF. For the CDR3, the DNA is TGTGCCAGTAGTATAGTGGAGGCCTATGGCTACACCTTC.

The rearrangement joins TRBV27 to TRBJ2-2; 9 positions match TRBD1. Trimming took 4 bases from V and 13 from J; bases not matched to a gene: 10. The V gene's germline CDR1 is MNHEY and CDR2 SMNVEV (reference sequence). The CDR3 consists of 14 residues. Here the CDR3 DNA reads TGTGCCAGCAGTTCGACGTCCGGGACAGGGTGGCTGTTTTTT. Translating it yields CASSSTSGTGWLFF.

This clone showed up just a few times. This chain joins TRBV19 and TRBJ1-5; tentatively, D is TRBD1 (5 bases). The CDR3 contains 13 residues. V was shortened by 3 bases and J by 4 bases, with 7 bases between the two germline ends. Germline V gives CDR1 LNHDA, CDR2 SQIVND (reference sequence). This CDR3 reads CASSMGQNQPQHF. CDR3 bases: TGTGCCAGTAGTATGGGGCAAAATCAGCCCCAGCATTTT. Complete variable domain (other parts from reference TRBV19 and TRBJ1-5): DGGITQSPKYLFRKEGQNVTLSCEQNLNHDAMYWYRQDPGQGLRLIYYSQIVNDFQKGDIAEGYSVSREKKESFPLTVTSAQKNPTAFYLCASSMGQNQPQHFGDGTRLSIL.

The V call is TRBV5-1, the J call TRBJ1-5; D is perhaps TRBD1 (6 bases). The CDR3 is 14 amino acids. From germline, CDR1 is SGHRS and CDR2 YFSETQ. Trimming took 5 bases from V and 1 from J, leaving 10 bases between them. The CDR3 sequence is CASSAGGSNQPQHF. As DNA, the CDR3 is TGCGCCAGCAGTGCCGGGGGCAGCAATCAGCCCCAGCATTTT.

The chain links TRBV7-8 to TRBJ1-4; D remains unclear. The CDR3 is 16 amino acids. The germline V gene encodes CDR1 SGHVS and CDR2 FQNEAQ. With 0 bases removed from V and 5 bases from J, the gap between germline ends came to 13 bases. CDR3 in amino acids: CASSLAPFDGNEKLFF. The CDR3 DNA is TGTGCCAGCAGCTTAGCGCCGTTTGATGGGAATGAAAAACTGTTTTTT.